This paragraph covers one T cell receptor beta chain sequence. The antigen is not known. The PCR used 60 Vbeta and 13 Jbeta primers. Assay: immunoSEQ multiplex PCR; the TCRdb copy retains only in-frame clones and omits some. The table includes 150,000 to 180,000 clones, over 65% detected once. V lost 3 bases, J lost 0 bases, and 13 bases stayed unmatched. Per the germline V gene, CDR1 is SGDLS and CDR2 is YYNGEE. There are 20 residues in the CDR3. The sample originates from a study of cytomegalovirus exposure and HLA in healthy donors. Broader study findings: Researchers reported in a later analysis that a missense DCLRE1C variant was tied to TCR beta V- and J-gene trimming. Later work showed greater clonal expansion in HLA-associated TCR beta chains than in equally common others. V segments that were indistinguishable, TRBV6-2 and TRBV6-3 among them, were omitted from analysis.

The sample was PBMCs. This clonotype was sampled from a man aged 30 to 45 in good health and CMV-seronegative. The V gene is TRBV9, the J gene TRBJ2-3; 13 bases align to TRBD2. The chain's CDR3 is CASSAPRGLAGRGSTDTQYF. In nucleotides, the CDR3 is TGTGCCAGCAGCGCCCCCCGGGGACTAGCGGGGAGGGGAAGCACAGATACGCAGTATTTT. The complete variable domain, with remaining parts taken from reference TRBV9 and TRBJ2-3, reads DSGVTQTPKHLITATGQRVTLRCSPRSGDLSVYWYQQSLDQGLQFLIQYYNGEERAKGNILERFSAQQFPDLHSELNLSSLELGDSALYFCASSAPRGLAGRGSTDTQYFGPGTRLTVL.